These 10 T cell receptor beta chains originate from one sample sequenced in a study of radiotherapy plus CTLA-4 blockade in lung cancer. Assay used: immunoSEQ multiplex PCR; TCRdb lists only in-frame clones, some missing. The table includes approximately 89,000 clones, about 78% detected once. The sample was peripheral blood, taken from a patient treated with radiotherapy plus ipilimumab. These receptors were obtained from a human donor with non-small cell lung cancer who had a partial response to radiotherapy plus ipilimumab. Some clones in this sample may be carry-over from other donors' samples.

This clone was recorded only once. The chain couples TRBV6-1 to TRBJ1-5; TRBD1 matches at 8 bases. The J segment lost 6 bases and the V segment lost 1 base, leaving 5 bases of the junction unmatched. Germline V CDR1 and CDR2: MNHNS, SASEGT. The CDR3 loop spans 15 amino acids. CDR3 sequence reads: CASSEGAGGIQPQHF. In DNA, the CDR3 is TGTGCCAGCAGTGAAGGGGCAGGGGGCATTCAGCCCCAGCATTTT.

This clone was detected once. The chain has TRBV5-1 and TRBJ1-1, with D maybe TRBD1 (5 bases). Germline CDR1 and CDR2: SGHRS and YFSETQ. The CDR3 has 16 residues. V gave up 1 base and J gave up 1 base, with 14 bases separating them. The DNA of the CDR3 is TGCGCCAGCAGCTTGCGGCCAGGGTCCCAGAACACTGAAGCTTTCTTT. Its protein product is CASSLRPGSQNTEAFF.

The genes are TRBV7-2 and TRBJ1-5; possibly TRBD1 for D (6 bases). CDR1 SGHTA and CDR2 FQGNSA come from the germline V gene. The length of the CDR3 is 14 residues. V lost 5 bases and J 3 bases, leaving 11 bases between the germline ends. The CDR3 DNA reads TGTGCCAGCAGCCTCAGACAGGCCAATCAGCCCCAGCATTTT. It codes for CASSLRQANQPQHF.

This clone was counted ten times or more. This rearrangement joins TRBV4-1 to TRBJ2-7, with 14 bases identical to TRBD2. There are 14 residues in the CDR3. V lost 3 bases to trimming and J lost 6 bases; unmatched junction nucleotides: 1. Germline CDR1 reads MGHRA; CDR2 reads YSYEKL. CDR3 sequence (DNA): TGCGCCAGCAGCCAGGGACTAGCGGGGGTCGAGCAGTACTTC. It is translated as CASSQGLAGVEQYF.

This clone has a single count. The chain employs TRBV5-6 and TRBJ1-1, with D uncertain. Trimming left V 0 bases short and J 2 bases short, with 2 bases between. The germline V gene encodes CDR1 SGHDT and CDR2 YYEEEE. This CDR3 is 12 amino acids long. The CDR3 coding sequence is TGTGCCAGCAGCTTGGTAAACACTGAAGCTTTCTTT. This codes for CASSLVNTEAFF.

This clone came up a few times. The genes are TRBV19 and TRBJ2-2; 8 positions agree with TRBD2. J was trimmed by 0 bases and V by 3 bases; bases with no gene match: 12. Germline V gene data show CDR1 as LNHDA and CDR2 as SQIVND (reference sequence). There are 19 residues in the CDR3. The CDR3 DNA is TGTGCCAGTAGTATCGGGCTGGCGGGAGGACTCGCGAACACCGGGGAGCTGTTTTTT. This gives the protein CASSIGLAGGLANTGELFF.

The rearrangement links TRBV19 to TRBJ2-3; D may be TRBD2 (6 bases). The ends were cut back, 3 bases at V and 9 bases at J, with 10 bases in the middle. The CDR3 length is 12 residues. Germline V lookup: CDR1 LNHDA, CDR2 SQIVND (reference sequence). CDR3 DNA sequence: TGTGCCAGTAGTATGTCGGGGGACACGCAGTATTTT. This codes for CASSMSGDTQYF.

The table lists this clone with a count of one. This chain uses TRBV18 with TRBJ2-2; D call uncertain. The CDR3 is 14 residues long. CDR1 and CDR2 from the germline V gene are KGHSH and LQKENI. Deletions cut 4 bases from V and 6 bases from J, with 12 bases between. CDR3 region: CASSRKTEAGELFF. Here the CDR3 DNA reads TGTGCCAGCTCACGAAAAACTGAGGCCGGGGAGCTGTTTTTT.

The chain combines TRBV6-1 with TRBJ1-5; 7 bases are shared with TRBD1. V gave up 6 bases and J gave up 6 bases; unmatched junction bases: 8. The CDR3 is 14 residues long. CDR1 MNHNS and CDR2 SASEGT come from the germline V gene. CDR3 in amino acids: CASRSTGSSQPQHF. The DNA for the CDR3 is TGTGCCAGCAGGTCGACAGGGTCCAGTCAGCCCCAGCATTTT.

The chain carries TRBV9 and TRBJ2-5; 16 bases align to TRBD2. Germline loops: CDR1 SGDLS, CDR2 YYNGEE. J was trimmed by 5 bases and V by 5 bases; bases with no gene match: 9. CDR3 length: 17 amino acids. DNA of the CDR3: TGTGCCAGCAGTGGGGGACTAGCGGGAGGGCCACGGGAGACCCAGTACTTC. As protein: CASSGGLAGGPRETQYF.